The 18 T cell receptor beta chains presented below share a single source sample, sequenced in a study of blood T cells in healthy people across ages. Together with a sample-barcoded 5' primer, a J-beta primer mix was included in a second PCR lasting 7 to 11 cycles. TCRdb redid the calling of the 5' RACE reads with MiXCR, one entry per CDR3 protein. This table has some 800,000 distinct CDR3 sequences, more than 20% appearing once. These sequences were also reported in another study, on T cells of mothers and their children.

Sequencing was done on a sample of blood. Source of these receptors: a boy aged 5-17 years in good health.

This chain uses TRBV10-3 with TRBJ2-5, with D perhaps being TRBD1 or TRBD2 (5 bases each). The CDR3 has 15 residues. Between the trimmed V and J ends, which lost 0 bases and 6 bases, there was a span of 14 bases. Germline V gene data show CDR1 as ENHRY and CDR2 as SYGVKD. The CDR3: CAISESEGERQTQYF. The CDR3 DNA reads TGTGCCATCAGTGAGTCAGAAGGGGAGAGGCAGACCCAGTACTTC.

The chain has TRBV5-1 and TRBJ2-3; D remains unclear. CDR1 and CDR2 (germline): SGHRS, YFSETQ. The CDR3 loop spans 14 amino acids. Trimming stripped 1 base from V and 2 bases from J, with 8 bases between. The CDR3 bases are TGCGCCAGCAGCTTGTATGGCGACACAGATACGCAGTATTTT. Amino acids: CASSLYGDTDTQYF.

This clonotype came up a few times. In this CDR3 the conserved last residue, phenylalanine or tryptophan, is missing, so a read error is likely. This chain uses TRBV27 with TRBJ2-7, with D tentatively TRBD1 (5 bases). V was cut by 5 bases and J by 3 bases, with 8 bases left in between. CDR1 is MNHEY, CDR2 SMNVEV, per germline (reference sequence). The CDR3 is 12 amino acids. This CDR3 is CASSPQGYEQYI. Written as DNA, the CDR3 is TGTGCCAGCAGTCCGCAGGGCTACGAGCAGTACATC.

This clonotype has just a few counts. This chain uses TRBV10-2 with TRBJ2-2; 9 bases align to TRBD1. Germline V gene data show CDR1 as WSHSY and CDR2 as SAAADI. V lost 6 bases to trimming and J lost 1 base; unmatched junction nucleotides: 6. CDR3 length: 16 residues. CDR3 region: CASSSGTGKNTGELFF. The CDR3 nucleotides are TGCGCCAGCAGCTCCGGGACAGGGAAGAACACCGGGGAGCTGTTTTTT.

The chain links TRBV4-1 to TRBJ1-2; 9 nucleotides line up with TRBD1. Trimming removed 4 bases from V and 3 bases from J; junction bases left unmatched: 12. The CDR3 consists of 17 residues. Germline values: CDR1 MGHRA, CDR2 YSYEKL. CDR3 protein: CASSPRQGQGFDYGYTF. The CDR3 nucleotides read TGCGCCAGCAGCCCTAGACAAGGACAGGGGTTTGACTATGGCTACACCTTC.

This clonotype was seen a handful of times. The chain links TRBV28 to TRBJ1-2; D not resolved. The length of the CDR3 is 15 residues. Germline V lookup: CDR1 MDHEN, CDR2 SYDVKM. The V and J ends lost 1 base and 0 bases respectively, with 9 bases between them. CDR3 nucleotides: TGTGCCAGCAGTTTATTCGCGGTAGCTAACTATGGCTACACCTTC. Protein sequence: CASSLFAVANYGYTF.

This clonotype was seen only a few times. CDR3 nucleotide sequence: TGTGCCAGCAGCACGGGACAGATGCGCTACACCTTC. This gives the protein CASSTGQMRYTF. V is TRBV6-2 or TRBV6-3 and J is TRBJ1-2; TRBD1 matches at 7 bases. CDR1 is MNHEY, CDR2 SVGEGT, per germline. This CDR3 is 12 amino acids long. Germline trimming cut 6 bases from V and 9 bases from J; bases unmatched to any gene: 7.

This clonotype was picked up a small number of times. This chain connects TRBV11-2 to TRBJ2-1; 11 nucleotides match TRBD2. The V segment lost 5 bases and the J segment 0 bases; nucleotides outside the gene matches: 6. Germline loops: CDR1 SGHAT, CDR2 FQNNGV. The CDR3 runs to 17 residues. The CDR3 sequence is CASSPLLAGGSYNEQFF. For the CDR3, the DNA is TGTGCCAGCAGCCCTCTCCTAGCGGGGGGCTCCTACAATGAGCAGTTCTTC.

This clonotype was recorded at least ten times. The chain links TRBV4-2 to TRBJ2-7; 9 bases are shared with TRBD2. Germline loops: CDR1 LGHNA, CDR2 YNFKEQ. The CDR3 has 16 amino acids. Trimming took 0 bases from V and 0 from J; bases not matched to a gene: 3. CDR3 amino acids: CASSQEGAGGSYEQYF. The CDR3 DNA reads TGTGCCAGCAGCCAAGAGGGAGCGGGAGGCTCCTACGAGCAGTACTTC.

This clonotype has just one count. The rearrangement links TRBV10-3 to TRBJ2-1, with D hard to call. There are 15 residues in the CDR3. Germline V gene data show CDR1 as ENHRY and CDR2 as SYGVKD. The germline V and J ends were trimmed by 3 bases and 1 base, with 10 bases remaining between them. The CDR3 sequence is CAISDPQRSYNEQFF. The DNA of the CDR3 is TGTGCCATCAGTGACCCTCAGAGATCCTACAATGAGCAGTTCTTC.

This clonotype was counted a single time. This rearrangement joins TRBV13 to TRBJ2-1, with 13 bases identical to TRBD2. The CDR3 sequence is 18 residues long. The germline CDR1 and CDR2 sequences are PRHDT and FYEKMQ (reference sequence). V trimming: 0 bases; J trimming: 5 bases; junction bases outside the gene matches: 7. The CDR3 DNA sequence: TGTGCCAGCAGCTTAGGGGGACTAGCGGGGTGGGTTGACAATGAGCAGTTCTTC. Translated: CASSLGGLAGWVDNEQFF.

The chain joins TRBV5-1 to TRBJ1-3; D is perhaps TRBD1 (5 bases). The CDR3 has 15 amino acids. The V end was cut by 2 bases, the J end by 4 bases, with 13 bases between. Germline-derived CDR1 and CDR2 are SGHRS and YFSETQ. The CDR3 reads CASSFMPGAGNTIYF. CDR3 DNA: TGCGCCAGCAGCTTTATGCCCGGGGCGGGAAACACCATATATTTT.

This rearrangement joins TRBV27 to TRBJ2-3; 7 nucleotides match TRBD1. This CDR3 comprises 15 residues. Unmatched junction bases numbered 5, after V lost 2 bases and J lost 3 bases. The V gene's germline CDR1 is MNHEY and CDR2 SMNVEV (reference sequence). CDR3 residues: CASSLRTGRTDTQYF. The CDR3 DNA is TGTGCCAGCAGTTTACGGACAGGAAGAACAGATACGCAGTATTTT.

CDR3: CASSRPDTYEQYF. The CDR3 nucleotides read TGCGCCAGCAGCCGTCCGGACACCTACGAGCAGTACTTC. The chain has TRBV5-1 and TRBJ2-5, with D possibly TRBD1 on 5 matching bases. The J call is uncertain, as TRBJ2-7 better fits the DNA end. Germline V gene data show CDR1 as SGHRS and CDR2 as YFSETQ. This CDR3 region has 13 residues.

The chain is built from TRBV20-1 and TRBJ2-1; no clear D. Trimming stripped 0 bases from V and 5 bases from J, with 20 bases between. CDR1 and CDR2 from the germline V gene are DFQATT and SNEGSKA (reference sequence). The CDR3 loop spans 17 amino acids. CDR3 sequence reads: CSARDPYGVTLNNEQFF. CDR3 nucleotides: TGCAGTGCTAGAGATCCTTATGGTGTCACCCTAAACAATGAGCAGTTCTTC.

The gene calls are TRBV24-1 and TRBJ2-1; TRBD2 matches 8 bases. The CDR3 runs 14 residues. Germline-derived CDR1 and CDR2 are KGHDR and SFDVKD. Unmatched junction bases numbered 5, after V lost 3 bases and J lost 8 bases. The CDR3 DNA reads as TGTGCCACCAGTGATATGGGACTAGTCCATGAGCAGTTCTTC. It yields the protein CATSDMGLVHEQFF.

This clonotype was counted only a few times. Compared with germline, one end of the junction differs, possibly owing to a read error. The chain is built from TRBV27 and TRBJ1-2; 10 bases map to TRBD1. CDR3 length equals 15 residues. Germline lookup yields CDR1 MNHEY and CDR2 SMNVEV (reference sequence). CDR3 region: CAGSLRQGATYGYTF. CDR3 nucleotide sequence: TGTGCCGGCAGCCTGAGACAGGGGGCGACCTATGGCTACACCTTC.

The V gene is TRBV12-3 or TRBV12-4, the J gene TRBJ2-5; D might be TRBD1 or TRBD2, each matching 5 bases. Trimming removed 6 bases at V and 4 bases at J, with 15 bases between. The CDR3 sequence is 14 residues long. This chain's CDR3 is CASRPGGGRETQYF. The CDR3 DNA reads TGTGCCAGCAGGCCAGGTGGGGGTAGAGAGACCCAGTACTTC.